The 32 T cell receptor beta chains presented below share a single source sample, sequenced in a study of blood T cell repertoires in COVID-19 (dated by TCRdb to the early 2020s). The receptor library was made with the immunoSEQ multiplex PCR assay. TCRdb took over this immuneACCESS table, retaining in-frame rearrangements with V and J assigned. Such tables are incomplete; in checked studies, under half of the missing clones stem from an unresolved V gene, and the remainder is unexplained. This sample holds some 40,000 clones; 88% were observed only once. Nearly 5% of the sample belongs to the ten largest clones. Sequenced: peripheral blood. Receptors originate from a human donor in a cohort sampled during active COVID-19.

The rearrangement joins TRBV28 to TRBJ1-3; TRBD1 is a possible D gene (6 bases). The CDR3 has 12 residues. Looked up from germline, CDR1 is MDHEN and CDR2 is SYDVKM. The V gene lost 11 bases and the J gene lost 4 bases, with 12 bases spanning the gap. The CDR3 DNA reads TGTGCCGGTAGGACAGCCGGAAACACCATATATTTT. As protein: CAGRTAGNTIYF.

This chain connects TRBV6-6 to TRBJ1-4; 10 nucleotides agree with TRBD1. CDR3 length: 16 amino acids. Germline V gene data show CDR1 as MNHNY and CDR2 as SVGAGI (reference sequence). Unmatched junction bases numbered 11, after V lost 6 bases and J lost 7 bases. DNA of the CDR3: TGTGCCAGCAGCCTTGACAGGGGGCGCGGTAGTGAAAAACTGTTTTTT. Residues: CASSLDRGRGSEKLFF.

This chain connects TRBV5-8 to TRBJ1-5; D is uncertain. The germline V gene encodes CDR1 SGHTS and CDR2 YDEGEE. The CDR3 runs to 14 residues. Trimming took off 2 bases at V and 3 bases at J, with 9 bases between the two ends. CDR3 nucleotides: TGTGCCAGCAGCTTTGGTCAGAACAATCAGCCCCAGCATTTT. Translating it yields CASSFGQNNQPQHF.

The table lists this clone with a count of one. The V call is TRBV7-9, the J call TRBJ1-1; D is ambiguous. From germline, CDR1 is SEHNR and CDR2 FQNEAQ (reference sequence). The CDR3 spans 17 residues. The V gene lost 0 bases and the J gene lost 1 base, with 15 bases spanning the gap. The CDR3 protein is CASSLASSGEGNTEAFF. The CDR3 DNA sequence: TGTGCCAGCAGCTTAGCCTCGTCTGGGGAGGGGAACACTGAAGCTTTCTTT.

This chain connects TRBV7-2 to TRBJ2-2, with 10 bases aligning to TRBD2. This CDR3 spans 15 amino acids. V dropped 3 bases and J dropped 7; count of bases not matched to a gene: 5. Germline V gene sequence: CDR1 SGHTA, CDR2 FQGNSA. For the CDR3, the DNA is TGTGCCAGCAGCTTGTTACTAGCGGGACTCGGGGAGCTGTTTTTT. It specifies CASSLLLAGLGELFF.

J is TRBJ1-3 and V is TRBV6-5; no firm D call. Trimming pared 2 bases from V and 0 bases from J, leaving 8 bases between. The CDR3 extends over 15 amino acids. Germline CDR1 reads MNHEY; CDR2 reads SVGAGI. The CDR3 spells CASSYRWSSGNTIYF. Here the CDR3 DNA reads TGTGCCAGCAGTTACCGGTGGAGCTCTGGAAACACCATATATTTT.

This chain uses TRBV30 with TRBJ2-1, with a possible D match to TRBD2 (5 bases). Trimming pared 0 bases from V and 9 bases from J, leaving 12 bases between. The germline CDR1 and CDR2 sequences are GTSNPN and SVGIG (reference sequence). The CDR3 runs 13 residues. This CDR3 is CAWSVLEGSEQFF. The DNA for the CDR3 is TGTGCCTGGAGTGTGCTAGAGGGTAGTGAGCAGTTCTTC.

The V call is TRBV10-1, the J call TRBJ1-5; no clear D gene. Germline values: CDR1 WNHNN, CDR2 SYGVQD (reference sequence). The CDR3 spans 14 residues. Trimming took off 6 bases at V and 4 bases at J, with 13 bases between the two ends. CDR3 coding DNA: TGCGCCAGCAGGCCCTCTGGCATTAATCAGCCCCAGCATTTT. Amino acid sequence: CASRPSGINQPQHF.

In its sample, this clone was seen once. This chain links TRBV27 with TRBJ2-1; 11 positions agree with TRBD2. CDR3 size: 16 residues. Per the germline V gene, CDR1 is MNHEY and CDR2 is SMNVEV (reference sequence). Trimming removed 5 bases from V and 5 bases from J; junction bases left unmatched: 8. CDR3 coding DNA: TGTGCCAGCAGTCGTGTCGGACTAGCGGGCCACAATGAGCAGTTCTTC. It encodes CASSRVGLAGHNEQFF.

The chain employs TRBV6-5 and TRBJ2-1; 7 bases are shared with TRBD1. CDR3 size: 14 residues. Trimming removed 5 bases from V and 8 bases from J; junction bases left unmatched: 9. From germline, CDR1 is MNHEY and CDR2 SVGAGI. CDR3 sequence: CASSKPTGLDEQFF. The CDR3 DNA reads as TGTGCCAGCAGTAAACCGACAGGGCTGGATGAGCAGTTCTTC.

The chain employs TRBV7-9 and TRBJ2-7; 7 bases are shared with TRBD1. This CDR3 spans 13 amino acids. Germline V gene lookup returns CDR1 SEHNR and CDR2 FQNEAQ (reference sequence). The ends lost 5 bases at V and 4 bases at J; junction bases unmatched: 5. For the CDR3, the DNA is TGTGCCAGCAGCCCGGGACAGTTGTACGAGCAGTACTTC. It yields the protein CASSPGQLYEQYF.

In its sample, this clone was seen once. CDR3: CASSQSFQNNSPLHF. The CDR3 DNA sequence: TGCGCCAGCAGTCAATCGTTCCAGAATAATTCACCCCTCCACTTT. The chain has TRBV23-1 and TRBJ1-6; unclear D gene. TRBV23-1 falls under the ORF class, with uncertain function. Trimming stripped 0 bases from V and 5 bases from J, with 8 bases between. This CDR3 has 15 amino acids.

A single count supports this clone. This rearrangement joins TRBV5-5 to TRBJ2-7, with D unclear. V was trimmed by 0 bases and J by 6 bases, leaving 10 bases between them. CDR3 length equals 13 residues. Per the germline V gene, CDR1 is SGHKS and CDR2 is YYEKEE (reference sequence). The CDR3 region is CASSLALIGEQYF. In DNA, the CDR3 is TGTGCCAGCAGCTTGGCTCTTATCGGCGAGCAGTACTTC.

The J gene is TRBJ2-3, the V gene TRBV28; 12 nucleotides match TRBD1. V shed 6 bases and J 7 bases; nucleotides not matched to a gene: 11. Germline CDR1 MDHEN, CDR2 SYDVKM. The CDR3 is 16 residues long. CDR3 in amino acids: CASSYVRDRGLNTQYF. The DNA of the CDR3 is TGTGCCAGCAGCTATGTCCGGGACAGGGGGCTGAATACGCAGTATTTT.

The chain couples TRBV4-2 to TRBJ1-2; weak D call: TRBD1 (5 bases). CDR1 and CDR2 (germline): LGHNA, YNFKEQ. Trimming pared 1 base from V and 7 bases from J, leaving 16 bases between. There are 15 residues in the CDR3. The CDR3 coding sequence is TGTGCCAGCAGCCAAGTCGGTGGGGCTCGTCCTGGCTACACCTTC. As protein: CASSQVGGARPGYTF.

The chain employs TRBV6-4 and TRBJ2-1; 12 bases agree with TRBD2. V lost 6 bases and J lost 8; bases outside the gene matches: 8. CDR3 length equals 15 residues. Germline V gene sequence: CDR1 MRHNA, CDR2 SNTAGT. CDR3: CASRNPSGREDEQFF. The CDR3, as DNA: TGTGCCAGCAGAAACCCTAGCGGGAGGGAGGATGAGCAGTTCTTC.

This clone was recorded only once. The chain recombines TRBV10-1 with TRBJ2-3, with TRBD2 identical over 7 bases. This CDR3 contains 14 residues. From germline, CDR1 is WNHNN and CDR2 SYGVQD (reference sequence). V shed 5 bases and J 5 bases; nucleotides not matched to a gene: 7. The DNA of the CDR3 is TGCGCCAGCAGTCGGGCGGGAGATAGAGATACGCAGTATTTT. As protein: CASSRAGDRDTQYF.

The chain carries TRBV28 and TRBJ2-6; maybe TRBD1 (5 bases). Looked up from germline, CDR1 is MDHEN and CDR2 is SYDVKM. Between the trimmed V and J ends, which lost 3 bases and 0 bases, there was a span of 12 bases. This CDR3 region has 17 residues. As DNA, the CDR3 is TGTGCCAGCAGTTTTGGAGACAGCGCCTCTGGGGCCAACGTCCTGACTTTC. Translating it yields CASSFGDSASGANVLTF.

The chain employs TRBV28 and TRBJ2-3, with D possibly matching TRBD2 (5 bases). Trimming left V 6 bases short and J 14 bases short, with 21 bases between. This CDR3 spans 13 amino acids. Germline lookup yields CDR1 MDHEN and CDR2 SYDVKM. The CDR3 DNA is TGTGCCAGCAGCCGCACCTTGAGGGAGTTTCCGTATTTT. The encoded protein is CASSRTLREFPYF.

This sequence joins TRBV18 and TRBJ1-1; no clear D. Germline CDR1 and CDR2: KGHSH and LQKENI. Trimming shortened V by 3 bases and J by 11 bases, and 16 bases separated the two germline ends. The CDR3 spans 13 residues. The CDR3 nucleotides read TGTGCCAGCTCACCTTTCGAAGCGGATGTGGCTTTCTTT. Amino acids: CASSPFEADVAFF.

V gene TRBV4-2 combines with J gene TRBJ2-7, with 7 bases fitting TRBD2. The V segment lost 1 base and the J segment 2 bases; nucleotides outside the gene matches: 5. Germline CDR1 is LGHNA and CDR2 is YNFKEQ. The CDR3 sequence is 15 residues long. The CDR3 nucleotides read TGTGCCAGCAGCCAAGGCCTAGCGGCTACCTACGAGCAGTACTTC. Translating it yields CASSQGLAATYEQYF.

Judged by abundance, this clone is medium-sized (0.01 to 0.1%). This CDR3 is also generated by other DNA sequences in the sample. The chain uses TRBV24-1 and TRBJ1-2; D gene unclear. The germline V and J ends were trimmed by 3 bases and 2 bases, with 6 bases remaining between them. The V gene's germline CDR1 is KGHDR and CDR2 SFDVKD. The length of the CDR3 is 13 residues. The CDR3 DNA reads TGTGCCACCAGTGATCGCGCGAACTATGGCTACACCTTC. Its protein is CATSDRANYGYTF.

The rearrangement uses TRBV3-1 (or the pseudogene TRBV3-2) and TRBJ1-1; TRBD1 matches 7 bases. J lost 0 bases, V lost 1 base, and 5 bases had no gene match. Germline V lookup: CDR1 LGHDT, CDR2 YNNKEL (reference sequence). This CDR3 spans 16 amino acids. CDR3 residues: CASSQGLTGLNTEAFF. The DNA of the CDR3 is TGTGCCAGCAGCCAAGGACTGACAGGGTTGAACACTGAAGCTTTCTTT.

This clone has only one observation. The chain is built from TRBV27 and TRBJ1-1; the D gene is possibly TRBD1 (6 bases). The CDR3 runs 14 residues. V gave up 5 bases and J gave up 0 bases, with 10 bases separating them. The germline CDR1 and CDR2 sequences are MNHEY and SMNVEV (reference sequence). The CDR3 DNA reads as TGTGCCAGCAGTCAGGACAGCTTGAACACTGAAGCTTTCTTT. Translation gives CASSQDSLNTEAFF.

The gene calls are TRBV28 and TRBJ1-1, with 8 positions matching TRBD1. CDR1 is MDHEN, CDR2 SYDVKM, per germline. V gave up 2 bases and J gave up 8 bases; unmatched junction bases: 7. The CDR3 consists of 14 residues. The CDR3 loop reads CASSLQDYRGEAFF. DNA for the CDR3: TGTGCCAGCAGTTTACAGGATTACAGGGGGGAAGCTTTCTTT. Based on the CDR3 plus reference TRBV28 and TRBJ1-1, the full variable domain is DVKVTQSSRYLVKRTGEKVFLECVQDMDHENMFWYRQDPGLGLRLIYFSYDVKMKEKGDIPEGYSVSREKKERFSLILESASTNQTSMYLCASSLQDYRGEAFFGQGTRLTVV.

The chain's CDR3 is CASILGANTGELFF. The CDR3 DNA reads as TGTGCCAGCATATTAGGGGCGAACACCGGGGAGCTGTTTTTT. The chain carries TRBV28 and TRBJ2-2; TRBD1 is a possible D gene (5 bases). The CDR3 extends over 14 amino acids. V was trimmed by 7 bases and J by 0 bases, leaving 9 bases between them. The germline CDR1 and CDR2 sequences are MDHEN and SYDVKM.

The chain recombines TRBV13 with TRBJ2-3, with 7 bases fitting TRBD1. In germline, CDR1 is PRHDT, CDR2 FYEKMQ (reference sequence). The V segment lost 1 base and the J segment 3 bases; nucleotides outside the gene matches: 7. The CDR3 is made up of 16 amino acids. The CDR3 sequence is CASSLEAQGVTDTQYF. CDR3 DNA sequence: TGTGCCAGCAGCTTAGAGGCGCAGGGGGTAACAGATACGCAGTATTTT.

The genes are TRBV7-3 and TRBJ2-1, with TRBD2 matching over 11 bases. The CDR3 has 13 amino acids. The junction had 4 bases not matched to a gene; V was cut back by 6 bases and J by 9 bases. The germline CDR1 and CDR2 sequences are SGHTA and FQGTGA. CDR3 bases: TGTGCCAGCAGTTCCGGGACTAGCGGTGAGCAGTTCTTC. Residues: CASSSGTSGEQFF. Drawing the rest from reference TRBV7-3 and TRBJ2-1, the complete variable domain is GAGVSQTPSNKVTEKGKYVELRCDPISGHTALYWYRQSLGQGPEFLIYFQGTGAADDSGLPNDRFFAVRPEGSVSTLKIQRTERGDSAVYLCASSSGTSGEQFFGPGTRLTVL.

The gene calls are TRBV30 and TRBJ2-7, with 8 bases aligning to TRBD2. V dropped 3 bases and J dropped 4; count of bases not matched to a gene: 11. The CDR3 is 15 residues long. CDR1 and CDR2 (germline): GTSNPN, SVGIG (reference sequence). CDR3 coding DNA: TGTGCCTGGAGGCCCCCCGATAGCGGGGTTTACGAGCAGTACTTC. Amino acid sequence: CAWRPPDSGVYEQYF.

The chain recombines TRBV18 with TRBJ2-3; D remains ambiguous. V was trimmed by 2 bases and J by 3 bases, leaving 6 bases between them. CDR3 length: 13 residues. CDR1 KGHSH and CDR2 LQKENI come from the germline V gene. For the CDR3, the DNA is TGTGCCAGCTCACCAGGAGCGACAGATACGCAGTATTTT. Its protein product is CASSPGATDTQYF.

The chain employs TRBV4-1 and TRBJ2-5, with D perhaps TRBD2 (6 bases). The CDR3 is 19 residues long. The germline V and J ends were trimmed by 0 bases and 6 bases, with 26 bases remaining between them. The germline CDR1 and CDR2 sequences are MGHRA and YSYEKL. CDR3 loop: CASSQDQRVAETSAQTQYF. The CDR3 nucleotides are TGCGCCAGCAGCCAAGATCAGCGAGTAGCGGAAACCTCGGCGCAGACCCAGTACTTC.

The V and J genes are TRBV28 and TRBJ2-2, with D possibly matching TRBD1 (6 bases). The CDR3 extends over 14 amino acids. Between the trimmed V and J ends, which lost 6 bases and 7 bases, there was a span of 15 bases. Looked up from germline, CDR1 is MDHEN and CDR2 is SYDVKM. CDR3: CASRPQGRGGELFF. The DNA for the CDR3 is TGTGCCAGCAGACCACAGGGAAGGGGCGGGGAGCTGTTTTTT.